This TCR beta chain emerged from a study of molecular identifiers for immune sequencing clone quantification. Previously described methods with listed TCR primers produced the bulk TCR libraries. In TCRdb, the PCR reads were re-called with MiXCR into one record per CDR3 protein. This table has hundreds of thousands of distinct CDR3 sequences, roughly 25% appearing once. The study, taken as a whole, reports: Clones carrying above 20 RNA copies accounted for over 98% of effector molecules, under 1% in naive cells.

Comment on this clonotype: Its antigen is as yet unknown.

The authors gated naive CD8 T cells as CD8+CD4-CCR7+CD45RA+ for sorting. The CDR3 spans 18 residues. The V gene's germline CDR1 is GTSNPN and CDR2 SVGIG (reference sequence). V shed 0 bases and J shed 5 bases, with 22 bases lying between them. Sequences were obtained from naive CD8+ T cells from blood, with Jurkat cell RNA spiked in. Subset: FACS-sorted CD8+CD4-CCR7+CD45RA+ naive T cells. This sequence was found in a human donor in good health. Some libraries in this study had Jurkat cell RNA spiked in. The chain has TRBV30 and TRBJ2-2, with D perhaps being TRBD1 or TRBD2 (6 bases each). The CDR3 coding sequence is TGTGCCTGGAGTGTCCAGGGGAGGACGAGGCAGGCGACCGGGGAGCTGTTTTTT. Translating it yields CAWSVQGRTRQATGELFF.